This entry lists 27 T cell receptor beta chains sequenced from one sample in a study of blood T cell repertoires in COVID-19. Repertoires were generated with immunoSEQ multiplex PCR, while TCRdb's copy carries only in-frame clones and drops some. The data hold fewer than 350,000 clones, with around 86% observed a single time. Source material: peripheral blood. Receptors originate from a woman between 55 and 75 years old with active or convalescent COVID-19.

CDR3 DNA sequence: TGTGCCAGCAGCTTAGCCCATAGCGGTCGCCAAGAGACCCAGTACTTC. Its translation is CASSLAHSGRQETQYF. The chain is built from TRBV7-2 and TRBJ2-5; D is perhaps TRBD2 (6 bases). V dropped 0 bases and J dropped 1 base, with 12 bases sitting between them. The CDR3 loop spans 16 amino acids. In germline, CDR1 is SGHTA, CDR2 FQGNSA.

The J gene is TRBJ2-1, the V gene TRBV5-1; 8 bases fit TRBD1. Germline V gene lookup returns CDR1 SGHRS and CDR2 YFSETQ. The CDR3 covers 16 residues. J gave up 0 bases and V 4 bases, and 6 bases lay outside the gene matches. CDR3 bases: TGCGCCAGCAGCGGGACAGGCCGGAGCTCCTACAATGAGCAGTTCTTC. It codes for CASSGTGRSSYNEQFF.

This clone was seen ten or more times. The CDR3 region is CASSSIRGADTQYF. The CDR3 DNA follows: TGTGCCAGCAGCTCCATCAGGGGCGCAGATACGCAGTATTTT. The chain recombines TRBV13 with TRBJ2-3; maybe TRBD1 (6 bases). The CDR3 contains 14 residues. With 4 bases removed from V and 4 bases from J, the gap between germline ends came to 12 bases. Per germline, CDR1 PRHDT and CDR2 FYEKMQ (reference sequence).

The chain employs TRBV6-5 and TRBJ1-2, with D perhaps TRBD1 (5 bases). The V gene lost 2 bases and the J gene lost 0 bases, with 10 bases spanning the gap. The germline gives CDR1 MNHEY, CDR2 SVGAGI. The CDR3 runs 15 residues. Written as DNA, the CDR3 is TGTGCCAGCAGTTACAGGGGTAAAGCTAACTATGGCTACACCTTC. This translates into CASSYRGKANYGYTF.

This clone was seen a few times. This sequence joins TRBV3-1 (or the pseudogene TRBV3-2) and TRBJ2-7; possibly TRBD2 for D (6 bases). CDR1 and CDR2 (germline): LGHDT, YNNKEL (reference sequence). This CDR3 has 15 amino acids. V lost 0 bases to trimming and J lost 6 bases, with 15 bases between them. The CDR3 DNA follows: TGTGCCAGCAGCCAAGAGCGGGGCAACCTACGCGAGCAGTACTTC. Residues: CASSQERGNLREQYF.

Points on this clone: Relative to the germline gene, one junction end is altered; a read error may explain this. The CDR3 spells CASKAIWQKEHRGAVF. In nucleotides, the CDR3 is TGTGCCAGTAAAGCTATTTGGCAGAAGGAACACCGGGGAGCTGTTTTT. The chain joins TRBV19 to TRBJ2-2, with D possibly TRBD2 on 5 matching bases. The CDR3 spans 16 residues. Germline values: CDR1 LNHDA, CDR2 SQIVND (reference sequence).

This rearrangement joins TRBV6-4 to TRBJ2-1; possibly TRBD1 for D (6 bases). V was trimmed by 8 bases and J by 6 bases, leaving 14 bases between them. The germline V gene has CDR1 MRHNA and CDR2 SNTAGT. CDR3 length: 13 residues. The CDR3 region has the DNA TGTGCCAGCGGCCATGGGGGCATCAATGAGCAGTTCTTC. The encoded protein is CASGHGGINEQFF.

In its sample, this clone was seen a few times. The chain joins TRBV2 to TRBJ2-2, with D perhaps matching TRBD2 (6 bases). Germline V CDR1 and CDR2: SNHLY, FYNNEI. The CDR3 is 15 residues long. The germline V and J ends were trimmed by 3 bases and 6 bases, with 14 bases remaining between them. Here the CDR3 reads CASSESRPGAGELFF. As DNA, the CDR3 is TGTGCCAGCAGTGAGAGTCGCCCGGGGGCCGGGGAGCTGTTTTTT.

The rearrangement uses TRBV6-5 and TRBJ1-5; D may be TRBD1 (5 bases). Germline-derived CDR1 and CDR2 are MNHEY and SVGAGI. Trimming shortened V by 4 bases and J by 0 bases, and 7 bases separated the two germline ends. The CDR3 runs 14 residues. As DNA, the CDR3 is TGTGCCAGCAGTTCGACAGTTAGCAATCAGCCCCAGCATTTT. This encodes CASSSTVSNQPQHF.

This clone was observed a handful of times. The chain's CDR3 is CASSLGSGVRQPQHF. The CDR3 DNA reads TGTGCCAGCAGCTTGGGTTCGGGGGTACGACAGCCCCAGCATTTT. The J gene is TRBJ1-5, the V gene TRBV5-5, with D maybe TRBD1 (5 bases). Deletions cut 0 bases from V and 7 bases from J, with 14 bases between. The CDR3 is 15 residues long. Germline assignment: CDR1 SGHKS and CDR2 YYEKEE (reference sequence).

The chain is built from TRBV5-6 and TRBJ2-1, with 7 nucleotides matching TRBD2. CDR1 is SGHDT, CDR2 YYEEEE, per germline. Germline trimming cut 1 base from V and 9 bases from J; bases unmatched to any gene: 13. The CDR3 consists of 16 residues. Written as DNA, the CDR3 is TGTGCCAGCAGCTTGAAGGCTAACTTGGGGGAGGGTGAGCAGTTCTTC. This translates into CASSLKANLGEGEQFF.

CDR3 amino acids: CASTPFMVIQGAPETQYF. The CDR3 nucleotides are TGTGCCAGCACCCCTTTTATGGTCATACAGGGCGCCCCAGAGACCCAGTACTTC. The rearrangement joins TRBV7-9 to TRBJ2-5; a weak D match, TRBD1 (6 bases). Germline values: CDR1 SEHNR, CDR2 FQNEAQ (reference sequence). V was shortened by 7 bases and J by 4 bases, with 28 bases between the two germline ends. The CDR3 is 18 amino acids.

CDR3 amino acids: CASSQVAGDTEAFF. The CDR3 DNA follows: TGTGCCAGCAGCCAAGTGGCGGGGGACACTGAAGCTTTCTTT. The rearrangement links TRBV3-1 (or the pseudogene TRBV3-2) to TRBJ1-1, with a possible D match to TRBD1 (5 bases). CDR3 length: 14 amino acids. From germline, CDR1 is LGHDT and CDR2 YNNKEL (reference sequence). V lost 1 base, J lost 3 bases, and 9 bases lay in between.

V usage is TRBV28 and J usage is TRBJ2-3; 9 bases agree with TRBD2. The ends lost 7 bases at V and 7 bases at J; junction bases unmatched: 12. Looked up from germline, CDR1 is MDHEN and CDR2 is SYDVKM. There are 15 residues in the CDR3. The CDR3 region is CASIEGGGGAHTQYF. The CDR3 DNA follows: TGTGCCAGCATCGAGGGTGGCGGGGGGGCCCATACGCAGTATTTT.

The chain employs TRBV6-5 and TRBJ1-1; perhaps TRBD1 as D (5 bases). CDR3 length equals 13 residues. V lost 6 bases, J lost 6 bases, and 14 bases lay in between. Per the germline V gene, CDR1 is MNHEY and CDR2 is SVGAGI. The CDR3 region has the DNA TGTGCCAGCAGCTATCAGGGAGGCCCTGAAGCTTTCTTT. Translating gives CASSYQGGPEAFF.

The chain carries TRBV7-2 and TRBJ1-2, with 9 nucleotides matching TRBD1. J was trimmed by 7 bases and V by 1 base; bases with no gene match: 7. Germline V lookup: CDR1 SGHTA, CDR2 FQGNSA. The CDR3 has 15 residues. CDR3 in DNA: TGTGCCAGCAGCTTAGACTTGACAGGGGGTACTGGCTACACCTTC. Its protein is CASSLDLTGGTGYTF.

The genes are TRBV27 and TRBJ2-3, with a weak D call TRBD1 (7 bases). V was trimmed by 7 bases and J by 2 bases, leaving 19 bases between them. CDR1 and CDR2 from the germline V gene are MNHEY and SMNVEV (reference sequence). The CDR3 is 16 amino acids. DNA of the CDR3: TGTGCCAGCACCCCCGCCGGGGGACAGTACACAGATACGCAGTATTTT. Encoded protein: CASTPAGGQYTDTQYF.

The genes are TRBV9 and TRBJ2-1; 10 bases match TRBD2. V gave up 4 bases and J gave up 8 bases; unmatched junction bases: 12. CDR1 is SGDLS, CDR2 YYNGEE, per germline. The CDR3 sequence is 16 residues long. The CDR3: CASSPRAGGPSYEQFF. The CDR3 DNA is TGTGCCAGCAGCCCCCGAGCGGGGGGGCCTTCCTATGAGCAGTTCTTC.

This chain uses TRBV6-2 or TRBV6-3 with TRBJ1-1, with 8 bases fitting TRBD1. In germline, CDR1 is MNHEY, CDR2 SVGEGT. V lost 5 bases and J lost 1; bases outside the gene matches: 9. The CDR3 contains 16 residues. The CDR3 DNA reads as TGTGCCAGCAGTCGAACCGGGACAGGCAAGAACACTGAAGCTTTCTTT. Protein product: CASSRTGTGKNTEAFF.

The chain has TRBV27 and TRBJ1-4; D remains ambiguous. Trimming took off 5 bases at V and 7 bases at J, with 8 bases between the two ends. The CDR3 has 12 amino acids. Germline CDR1 MNHEY, CDR2 SMNVEV (reference sequence). This CDR3 is CASSPVGEKLFF. The CDR3 bases are TGTGCCAGCAGTCCCGTCGGTGAAAAACTGTTTTTT.

The CDR3 coding sequence is TGTGCCAGCAGCGCCTCGGGGAGGAGGGGTCAAGAGACCCAGTACTTC. Amino acid sequence: CASSASGRRGQETQYF. The chain combines TRBV7-9 with TRBJ2-5, with D tentatively TRBD2 (6 bases). The V gene lost 5 bases and the J gene lost 2 bases, with 18 bases spanning the gap. The CDR3 runs to 16 residues. Germline lookup yields CDR1 SEHNR and CDR2 FQNEAQ (reference sequence). The whole variable domain, filled in from reference TRBV7-9 and TRBJ2-5, reads DTGVSQNPRHKITKRGQNVTFRCDPISEHNRLYWYRQTLGQGPEFLTYFQNEAQLEKSRLLSDRFSAERPKGSFSTLEIQRTEQGDSAMYLCASSASGRRGQETQYFGPGTRLLVL.

The gene calls are TRBV7-8 and TRBJ2-7; 9 bases line up with TRBD2. Germline CDR1 reads SGHVS; CDR2 reads FQNEAQ. The V segment lost 0 bases and the J segment 5 bases; nucleotides outside the gene matches: 14. The CDR3 is 18 amino acids. CDR3 sequence reads: CASSLAFRSGGYVDEQYF. CDR3 bases: TGTGCCAGCAGCTTAGCTTTTCGGAGCGGGGGGTACGTGGACGAGCAGTACTTC.

The chain employs TRBV5-4 and TRBJ1-2, with 7 bases aligning to TRBD1. The CDR3 totals 13 residues. The junction had 4 bases not matched to a gene; V was cut back by 6 bases and J by 2 bases. Germline lookup yields CDR1 SGHNT and CDR2 YYREEE (reference sequence). The CDR3 loop is CASKWGQNYGYTF. CDR3 DNA: TGTGCCAGCAAGTGGGGACAGAACTATGGCTACACCTTC.

This sequence joins TRBV5-6 and TRBJ1-2; 9 nucleotides match TRBD1. Germline V gives CDR1 SGHDT, CDR2 YYEEEE. The CDR3 extends over 16 amino acids. V lost 2 bases and J lost 0; bases outside the gene matches: 5. This chain's CDR3 is CASSFNDRGTNYGYTF. The CDR3 region has the DNA TGTGCCAGCAGCTTTAATGACAGGGGGACTAACTATGGCTACACCTTC.

V usage is TRBV3-1 (or the pseudogene TRBV3-2) and J usage is TRBJ2-2; 12 bases line up with TRBD2. J was trimmed by 6 bases and V by 4 bases; bases with no gene match: 6. CDR3 size: 16 residues. Per the germline V gene, CDR1 is LGHDT and CDR2 is YNNKEL (reference sequence). CDR3 nucleotides: TGTGCCAGCAGCCCTTTTCTAGCGGGGGGGCCCGGGGAGCTGTTTTTT. Translating it yields CASSPFLAGGPGELFF.

J is TRBJ1-6 and V is TRBV18; weak D call: TRBD1 (6 bases). V was cut by 8 bases and J by 0 bases, with 11 bases left in between. The CDR3 is 15 residues long. Germline CDR1 reads KGHSH; CDR2 reads LQKENI. The CDR3 sequence: CASAQDSSYNSPLHF. The CDR3 nucleotides are TGTGCCAGCGCCCAGGACAGCTCCTATAATTCACCCCTCCACTTT. The full variable domain, in which reference TRBV18 and TRBJ1-6 provide the parts outside the CDR3, is NAGVMQNPRHLVRRRGQEARLRCSPMKGHSHVYWYRQLPEEGLKFMVYLQKENIIDESGMPKERFSAEFPKEGPSILRIQQVVRGDSAAYFCASAQDSSYNSPLHFGNGTRLTVT.

The V gene is TRBV3-1 (or the pseudogene TRBV3-2), the J gene TRBJ2-1, with 13 bases identical to TRBD2. Trimming cost V 4 bases and J 11 bases; bases outside gene matches: 8. Germline V gene data show CDR1 as LGHDT and CDR2 as YNNKEL (reference sequence). The CDR3 loop spans 15 amino acids. CDR3 in DNA: TGTGCCAGCAGCCTTCGACTAGCGGGGGGAGGGAAGCAGTTCTTC. This gives the protein CASSLRLAGGGKQFF.